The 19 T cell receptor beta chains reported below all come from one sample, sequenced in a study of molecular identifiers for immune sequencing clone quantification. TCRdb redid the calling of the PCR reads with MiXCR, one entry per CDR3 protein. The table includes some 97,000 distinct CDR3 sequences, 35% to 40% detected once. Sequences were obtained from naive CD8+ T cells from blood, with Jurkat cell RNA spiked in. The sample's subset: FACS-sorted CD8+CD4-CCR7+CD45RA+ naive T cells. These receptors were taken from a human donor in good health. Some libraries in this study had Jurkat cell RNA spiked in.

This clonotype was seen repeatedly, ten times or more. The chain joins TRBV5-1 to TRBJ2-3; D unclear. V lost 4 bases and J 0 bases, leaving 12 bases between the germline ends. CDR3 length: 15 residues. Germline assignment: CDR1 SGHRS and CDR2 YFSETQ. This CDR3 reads CASSAGSTSTDTQYF. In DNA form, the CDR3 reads TGCGCCAGCAGCGCAGGATCTACTAGCACAGATACGCAGTATTTT. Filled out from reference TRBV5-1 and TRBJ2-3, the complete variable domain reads KAGVTQTPRYLIKTRGQQVTLSCSPISGHRSVSWYQQTPGQGLQFLFEYFSETQRNKGNFPGRFSGRQFSNSRSEMNVSTLELGDSALYLCASSAGSTSTDTQYFGPGTRLTVL.

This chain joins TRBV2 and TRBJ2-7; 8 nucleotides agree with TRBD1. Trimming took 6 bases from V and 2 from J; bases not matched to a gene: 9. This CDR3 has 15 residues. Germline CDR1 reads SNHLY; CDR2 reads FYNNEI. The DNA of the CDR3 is TGTGCCAGCAGCGTACCGAGGACAGGGACCTACGAGCAGTACTTC. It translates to CASSVPRTGTYEQYF.

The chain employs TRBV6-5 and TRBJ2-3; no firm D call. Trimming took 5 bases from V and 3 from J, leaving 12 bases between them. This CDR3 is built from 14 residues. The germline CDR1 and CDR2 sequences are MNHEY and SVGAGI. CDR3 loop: CASSLLTPTDTQYF. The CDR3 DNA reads TGTGCCAGCAGTCTCCTTACCCCGACAGATACGCAGTATTTT.

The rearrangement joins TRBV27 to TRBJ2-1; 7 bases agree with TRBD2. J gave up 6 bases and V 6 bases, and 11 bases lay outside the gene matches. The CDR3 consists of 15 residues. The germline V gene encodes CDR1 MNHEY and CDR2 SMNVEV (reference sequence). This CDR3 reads CASSHSSGIGNEQFF. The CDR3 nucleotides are TGTGCCAGCAGCCACTCAAGCGGGATTGGCAATGAGCAGTTCTTC.

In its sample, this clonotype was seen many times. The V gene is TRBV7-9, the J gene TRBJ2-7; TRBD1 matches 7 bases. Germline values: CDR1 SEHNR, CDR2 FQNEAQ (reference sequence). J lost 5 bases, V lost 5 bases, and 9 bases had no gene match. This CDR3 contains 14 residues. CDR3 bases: TGTGCCAGCAGCCGGATTTTGACAGGGAACGAGCAGTACTTC. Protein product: CASSRILTGNEQYF.

The CDR3 sequence is CASSSPAGGWNEQYF. The CDR3 nucleotides read TGTGCCAGCAGCTCCCCGGCAGGGGGCTGGAACGAGCAGTACTTC. The chain combines TRBV13 with TRBJ2-7; TRBD1 agrees at 8 bases. Trimming cost V 4 bases and J 5 bases; bases outside gene matches: 10. This CDR3 region has 15 residues. Germline V CDR1 and CDR2: PRHDT, FYEKMQ (reference sequence). The full variable domain, rest sourced from reference TRBV13 and TRBJ2-7, is AAGVIQSPRHLIKEKRETATLKCYPIPRHDTVYWYQQGPGQDPQFLISFYEKMQSDKGSIPDRFSAQQFSDYHSELNMSSLELGDSALYFCASSSPAGGWNEQYFGPGTRLTVT.

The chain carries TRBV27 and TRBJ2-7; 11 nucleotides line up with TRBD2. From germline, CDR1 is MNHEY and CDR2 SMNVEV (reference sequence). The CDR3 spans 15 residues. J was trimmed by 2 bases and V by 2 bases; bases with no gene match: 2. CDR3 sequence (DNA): TGTGCCAGCAGTTTAGGGACTAGCGGTACCTACGAGCAGTACTTC. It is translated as CASSLGTSGTYEQYF.

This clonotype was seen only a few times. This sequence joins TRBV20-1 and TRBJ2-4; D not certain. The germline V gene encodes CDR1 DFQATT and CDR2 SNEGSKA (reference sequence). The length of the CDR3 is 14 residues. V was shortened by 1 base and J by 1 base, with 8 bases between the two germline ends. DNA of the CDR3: TGCAGTGCTAGAGGGCCCTTGGCCAAAAACATTCAGTACTTC. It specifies CSARGPLAKNIQYF.

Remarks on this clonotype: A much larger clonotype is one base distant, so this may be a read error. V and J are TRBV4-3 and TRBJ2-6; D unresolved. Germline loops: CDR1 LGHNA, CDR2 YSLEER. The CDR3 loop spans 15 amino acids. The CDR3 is CAGSQAWSGANVLTF. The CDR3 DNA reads TGCGCCGGCAGCCAAGCATGGTCTGGGGCCAACGTCCTGACTTTC.

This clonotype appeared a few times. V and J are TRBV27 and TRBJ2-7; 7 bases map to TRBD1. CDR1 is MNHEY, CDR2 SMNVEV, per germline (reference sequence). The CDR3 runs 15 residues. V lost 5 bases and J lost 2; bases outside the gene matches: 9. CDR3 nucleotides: TGTGCCAGCAGTCCAACCACAGGGGCCCCCTACGAGCAGTACTTC. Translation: CASSPTTGAPYEQYF.

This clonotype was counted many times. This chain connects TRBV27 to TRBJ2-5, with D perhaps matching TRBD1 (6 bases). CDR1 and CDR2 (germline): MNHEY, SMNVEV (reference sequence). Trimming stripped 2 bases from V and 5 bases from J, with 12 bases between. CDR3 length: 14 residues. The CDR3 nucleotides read TGTGCCAGCAGTTTACTACAGGGCGCGGAGACCCAGTACTTC. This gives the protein CASSLLQGAETQYF.

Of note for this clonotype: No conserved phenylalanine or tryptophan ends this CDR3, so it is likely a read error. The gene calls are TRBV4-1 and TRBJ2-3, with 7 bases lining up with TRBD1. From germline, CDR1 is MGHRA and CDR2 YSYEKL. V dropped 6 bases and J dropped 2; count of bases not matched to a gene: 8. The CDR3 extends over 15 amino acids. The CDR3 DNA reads TGCGCCAGCAGGCACAGGGGACAGAACACAGATACGCAGTATCTT. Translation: CASRHRGQNTDTQYL.

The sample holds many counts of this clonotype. CDR3 sequence reads: CASSYGNVPDTQYF. The DNA for the CDR3 is TGTGCCAGCAGTTACGGAAATGTCCCAGATACGCAGTATTTT. V gene TRBV6-6 combines with J gene TRBJ2-3; no firm D call. The CDR3 loop spans 14 amino acids. The V and J ends lost 2 bases and 4 bases respectively, with 10 bases between them. Germline V gives CDR1 MNHNY, CDR2 SVGAGI (reference sequence).

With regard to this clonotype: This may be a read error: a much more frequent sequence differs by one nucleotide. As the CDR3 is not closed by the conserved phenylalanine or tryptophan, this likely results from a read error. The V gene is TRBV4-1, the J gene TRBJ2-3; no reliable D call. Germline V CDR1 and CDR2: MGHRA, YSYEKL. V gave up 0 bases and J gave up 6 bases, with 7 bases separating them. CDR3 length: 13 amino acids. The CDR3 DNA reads TGCGCCAGCAGCCAAGACTCGACGGATACGCAGTATTCT. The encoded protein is CASSQDSTDTQYS.

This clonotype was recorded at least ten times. The CDR3 region is CASSLRGQDEQYF. In DNA form, the CDR3 reads TGTGCCAGCAGCTTAAGGGGTCAGGACGAGCAGTACTTC. The chain recombines TRBV7-8 with TRBJ2-7; D is possibly TRBD1 (5 bases). CDR1 is SGHVS and CDR2 is FQNEAQ in the germline V gene. The CDR3 contains 13 residues. The V end was cut by 2 bases, the J end by 5 bases, with 10 bases between.

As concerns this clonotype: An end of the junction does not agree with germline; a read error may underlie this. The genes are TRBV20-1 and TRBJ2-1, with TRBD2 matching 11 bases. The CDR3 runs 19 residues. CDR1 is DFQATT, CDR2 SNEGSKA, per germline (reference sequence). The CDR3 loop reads CSARDYTSGSPISYNEQIF. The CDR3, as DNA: TGCAGTGCTAGAGATTATACTAGCGGGAGTCCCATCTCCTACAATGAGCAGATCTTC.

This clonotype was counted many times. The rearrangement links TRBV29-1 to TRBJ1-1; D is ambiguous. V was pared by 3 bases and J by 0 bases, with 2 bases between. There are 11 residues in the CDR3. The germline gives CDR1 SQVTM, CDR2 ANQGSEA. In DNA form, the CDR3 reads TGCAGCGTTGAGGTGAACACTGAAGCTTTCTTT. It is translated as CSVEVNTEAFF. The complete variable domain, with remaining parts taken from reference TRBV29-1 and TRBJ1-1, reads SAVISQKPSRDICQRGTSLTIQCQVDSQVTMMFWYRQQPGQSLTLIATANQGSEATYESGFVIDKFPISRPNLTFSTLTVSNMSPEDSSIYLCSVEVNTEAFFGQGTRLTVV.

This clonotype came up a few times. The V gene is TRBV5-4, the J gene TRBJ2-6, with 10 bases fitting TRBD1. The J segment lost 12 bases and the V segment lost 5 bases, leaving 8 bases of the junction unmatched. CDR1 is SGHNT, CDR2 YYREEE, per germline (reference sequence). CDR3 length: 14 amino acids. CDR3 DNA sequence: TGTGCCAGCAGATCACCGGGACAGGGGTTCGTCCTGACTTTC. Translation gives CASRSPGQGFVLTF.

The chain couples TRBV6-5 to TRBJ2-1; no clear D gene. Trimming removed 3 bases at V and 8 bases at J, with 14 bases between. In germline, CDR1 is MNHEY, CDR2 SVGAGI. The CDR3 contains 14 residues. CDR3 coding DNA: TGTGCCAGCAGTTATGTGGCAAGGATGGATGAGCAGTTCTTC. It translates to CASSYVARMDEQFF.